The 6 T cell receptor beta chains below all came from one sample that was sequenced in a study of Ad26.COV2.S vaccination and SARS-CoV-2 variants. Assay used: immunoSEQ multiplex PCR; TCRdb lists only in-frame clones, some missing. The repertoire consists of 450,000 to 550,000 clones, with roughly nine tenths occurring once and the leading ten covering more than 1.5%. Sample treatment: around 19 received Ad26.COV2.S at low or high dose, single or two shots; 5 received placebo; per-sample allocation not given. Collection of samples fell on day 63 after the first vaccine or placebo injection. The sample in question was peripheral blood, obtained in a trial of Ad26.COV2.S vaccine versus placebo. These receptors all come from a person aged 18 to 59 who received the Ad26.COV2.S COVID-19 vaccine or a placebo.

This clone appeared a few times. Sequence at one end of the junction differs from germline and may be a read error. For the CDR3, the DNA is TGTGCTAGCAGCCCCAATCCTAGCGGGCCCTACAATGAGCAGTTCTTC. It encodes CASSPNPSGPYNEQFF. V gene TRBV7-7 combines with J gene TRBJ2-1, with 8 bases lining up with TRBD2. Germline CDR1 and CDR2: SSHAT and FNYEAQ (reference sequence). This CDR3 has 16 residues.

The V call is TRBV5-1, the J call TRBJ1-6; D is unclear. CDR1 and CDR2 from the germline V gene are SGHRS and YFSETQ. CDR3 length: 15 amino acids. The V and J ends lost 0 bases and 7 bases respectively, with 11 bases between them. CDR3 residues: CASSLANLANSPLHF. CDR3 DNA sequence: TGCGCCAGCAGCTTGGCCAATCTGGCAAATTCACCCCTCCACTTT.

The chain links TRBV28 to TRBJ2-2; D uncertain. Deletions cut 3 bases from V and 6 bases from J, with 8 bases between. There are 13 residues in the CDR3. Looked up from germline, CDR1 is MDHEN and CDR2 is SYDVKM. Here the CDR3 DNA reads TGTGCCAGCAGTTTGGGTCGGCCCGGGGAGCTGTTTTTT. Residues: CASSLGRPGELFF.

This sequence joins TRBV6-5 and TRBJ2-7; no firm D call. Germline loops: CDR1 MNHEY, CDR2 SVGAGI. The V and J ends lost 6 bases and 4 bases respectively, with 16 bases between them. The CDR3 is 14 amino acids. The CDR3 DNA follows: TGTGCCAGCAGCCTGGCACAGAATCGATACGAGCAGTACTTC. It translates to CASSLAQNRYEQYF.

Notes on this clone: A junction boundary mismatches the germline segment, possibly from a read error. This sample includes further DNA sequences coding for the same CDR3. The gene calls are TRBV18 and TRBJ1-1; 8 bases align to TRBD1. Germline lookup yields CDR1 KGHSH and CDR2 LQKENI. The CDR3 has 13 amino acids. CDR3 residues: CASSPGQDTEAFF. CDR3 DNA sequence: TGTGCCAGCTCACCGGGACAGGACACGGAAGCTTTCTTT.

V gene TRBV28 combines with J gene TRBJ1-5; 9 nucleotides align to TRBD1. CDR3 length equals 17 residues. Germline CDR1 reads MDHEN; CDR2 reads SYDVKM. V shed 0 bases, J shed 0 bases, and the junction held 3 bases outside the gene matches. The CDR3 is CASSLWGTGYSNQPQHF. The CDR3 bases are TGTGCCAGCAGTTTATGGGGGACAGGGTATAGCAATCAGCCCCAGCATTTT. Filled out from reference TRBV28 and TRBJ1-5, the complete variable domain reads DVKVTQSSRYLVKRTGEKVFLECVQDMDHENMFWYRQDPGLGLRLIYFSYDVKMKEKGDIPEGYSVSREKKERFSLILESASTNQTSMYLCASSLWGTGYSNQPQHFGDGTRLSIL.